This T cell receptor (beta chain) was found in a study of PD-1 blockade in classical Hodgkin lymphoma. Assay: immunoSEQ multiplex PCR; the TCRdb copy retains only in-frame clones and omits some. The table lists over 15,000 clones, roughly 72% of them singletons. CDR1 is WSHSY and CDR2 is SAAADI in the germline V gene. This CDR3 is 14 amino acids long. Trimming took 8 bases from V and 5 from J; bases not matched to a gene: 7. Documented time point: cycle 4 day 1 (C4D1), after 5 to 7 weeks of nivolumab. Every patient experienced relapse after autologous stem cell transplantation, and brentuximab vedotin exposure varied. Responses achieved at best were complete response, partial response or progressive disease. This clone has a handful of counts. As yet, its antigen is unknown. Study observations and caveats: Only CD4+ TCR diversity, not CD8+, had risen significantly by C4D1. According to reports, newly diagnosed patients had lower baseline TCR diversity than healthy donors, and relapsed/refractory patients had lower baseline TCR diversity still.

The receptor's source is a human donor with classical Hodgkin lymphoma. The sequencing here drew on peripheral blood mononuclear cells (PBMCs), taken before the fourth cycle of nivolumab. The chain couples TRBV10-2 to TRBJ2-3; TRBD2 agrees at 10 bases. The CDR3 sequence is CASGKRGGQDTQYF. In nucleotides, the CDR3 is TGCGCCAGCGGGAAGCGGGGGGGCCAAGATACGCAGTATTTT.